This entry lists 18 T cell receptor beta chains sequenced from one sample in a study of blood T cell repertoires in COVID-19. TCRdb's table, derived via immunoSEQ multiplex PCR, lists solely in-frame clones and lacks some. Of over 100,000 clones in the sample, 75% to 90% are singletons; the top ten hold less than 5%. Sequencing used peripheral blood. These receptors all come from a man aged 35-49 years with acute or convalescent COVID-19.

The V and J genes are TRBV27 and TRBJ2-7; TRBD2 matches at 11 bases. The CDR3 is 15 amino acids. Germline CDR1 reads MNHEY; CDR2 reads SMNVEV (reference sequence). The junction had 3 bases not matched to a gene; V was cut back by 2 bases and J by 3 bases. CDR3 bases: TGTGCCAGCAGTTTACAACTAGCGGGGGACTACGAGCAGTACTTC. This translates into CASSLQLAGDYEQYF.

This chain connects TRBV6-5 to TRBJ1-2; TRBD1 aligns across 10 bases. Germline V lookup: CDR1 MNHEY, CDR2 SVGAGI. There are 15 residues in the CDR3. Unmatched junction bases numbered 11, after V lost 9 bases and J lost 4 bases. The CDR3 loop reads CASGQGVPGTYGYTF. The DNA of the CDR3 is TGTGCCAGTGGACAGGGGGTTCCAGGTACCTATGGCTACACCTTC.

This clone was counted only a few times. The chain uses TRBV19 and TRBJ1-5; possibly TRBD1 for D (5 bases). CDR3 length equals 14 residues. Germline V gene data show CDR1 as LNHDA and CDR2 as SQIVND (reference sequence). V was trimmed by 8 bases and J by 6 bases, leaving 17 bases between them. CDR3 coding DNA: TGTGCCAGTTCGTACCAGGGATCGGGTCAGCCCCAGCATTTT. This sequence encodes CASSYQGSGQPQHF. Full variable domain (missing parts from reference TRBV19 and TRBJ1-5): DGGITQSPKYLFRKEGQNVTLSCEQNLNHDAMYWYRQDPGQGLRLIYYSQIVNDFQKGDIAEGYSVSREKKESFPLTVTSAQKNPTAFYLCASSYQGSGQPQHFGDGTRLSIL.

This chain connects TRBV5-1 to TRBJ2-2, with 9 bases matching TRBD2. The length of the CDR3 is 17 residues. Germline CDR1 SGHRS, CDR2 YFSETQ. J was trimmed by 0 bases and V by 3 bases; bases with no gene match: 6. CDR3 protein: CASSSGGGRANTGELFF. CDR3 bases: TGCGCCAGCAGCTCCGGGGGCGGGAGGGCGAACACCGGGGAGCTGTTTTTT.

Details on this clone: The sample holds other DNA sequences that translate to the same CDR3. The gene calls are TRBV11-3 and TRBJ2-1; 7 nucleotides line up with TRBD2. The V gene's germline CDR1 is SGHNT and CDR2 YENEEA. Germline trimming cut 1 base from V and 7 bases from J; bases unmatched to any gene: 4. The CDR3 consists of 14 residues. The CDR3 is CASSLASSGNEQFF. CDR3 nucleotides: TGTGCCAGCAGCTTAGCGTCTAGCGGAAATGAGCAGTTCTTC.

A note on this clone: Distinct nucleotide sequences in the sample also encode this CDR3. The gene calls are TRBV2 and TRBJ1-5, with TRBD1 matching over 7 bases. V lost 6 bases and J lost 4; bases outside the gene matches: 3. CDR3 length: 13 amino acids. In germline, CDR1 is SNHLY, CDR2 FYNNEI. CDR3 bases: TGTGCCAGCAGGACAGGGAATAATCAGCCCCAGCATTTT. Protein product: CASRTGNNQPQHF.

V is TRBV7-2 and J is TRBJ1-4; D not certain. V lost 5 bases, J lost 4 bases, and 14 bases lay in between. Germline assignment: CDR1 SGHTA and CDR2 FQGNSA. The CDR3 consists of 15 residues. DNA of the CDR3: TGTGCCAGCAGCCTCGAATTGGGAGGTAATGAAAAACTGTTTTTT. Protein product: CASSLELGGNEKLFF.

The chain has TRBV2 and TRBJ1-1; possible D gene TRBD1, 5 bases. The CDR3 length is 13 residues. V was clipped by 5 bases and J by 1 base, with 8 bases between them. Germline V CDR1 and CDR2: SNHLY, FYNNEI. In DNA form, the CDR3 reads TGTGCCAGCAGTCGACAGTCGAACACTGAAGCTTTCTTT. Translated: CASSRQSNTEAFF.

The genes are TRBV12-3 or TRBV12-4 and TRBJ1-1; 8 positions agree with TRBD1. V shed 8 bases, J shed 5 bases, and the junction held 4 bases outside the gene matches. This CDR3 comprises 12 residues. DNA of the CDR3: TGTGCCAGCGGTCGACAGGGGACTGAAGCTTTCTTT. Translated, it gives CASGRQGTEAFF.

J is TRBJ1-1 and V is TRBV6-5; TRBD1 is a possible D gene (6 bases). CDR3 size: 15 residues. CDR1 and CDR2 from the germline V gene are MNHEY and SVGAGI. The V end was cut by 0 bases, the J end by 5 bases, with 13 bases between. The CDR3 DNA sequence: TGTGCCAGCAGTTACTCGAGGGGGTTTGGGACTGAAGCTTTCTTT. This encodes CASSYSRGFGTEAFF.

The genes are TRBV4-1 and TRBJ1-3; D perhaps matches TRBD1 (6 bases). The CDR3 spans 16 residues. Trimming removed 4 bases at V and 1 base at J, with 14 bases between. Germline CDR1 MGHRA, CDR2 YSYEKL. CDR3 residues: CASSPPGEGSGNTIYF. In DNA, the CDR3 is TGCGCCAGCAGCCCTCCAGGGGAAGGATCTGGAAACACCATATATTTT.

This rearrangement joins TRBV15 to TRBJ2-7; no reliable D call. The CDR3 has 15 amino acids. Germline V gene lookup returns CDR1 LNHNV and CDR2 YYDKDF (reference sequence). V lost 0 bases and J lost 4, with 13 bases in between. The CDR3 bases are TGTGCCACCAGCAGAGATCCAGGCAGCTTATACGAGCAGTACTTC. Translation gives CATSRDPGSLYEQYF.

This chain connects TRBV2 to TRBJ2-7; perhaps TRBD1 as D (5 bases). The CDR3 has 14 residues. The germline V gene encodes CDR1 SNHLY and CDR2 FYNNEI. The V end was cut by 3 bases, the J end by 2 bases, with 11 bases between. In DNA, the CDR3 is TGTGCCAGCAGTGAGTACAGGACCACCTACGAGCAGTACTTC. It is translated as CASSEYRTTYEQYF.

The chain combines TRBV3-1 (or the pseudogene TRBV3-2) with TRBJ2-7; 10 positions match TRBD1. Per the germline V gene, CDR1 is LGHDT and CDR2 is YNNKEL (reference sequence). The V gene end was trimmed by 5 bases and the J gene end by 6 bases; junction bases not matched to a gene: 10. This CDR3 has 15 residues. The CDR3 is CASSFGTGEIGEQYF. The CDR3 DNA follows: TGTGCCAGCAGCTTTGGGACAGGGGAAATAGGCGAGCAGTACTTC.

In its sample, this clone was seen once. The rearrangement joins TRBV4-3 to TRBJ1-2, with TRBD1 identical over 9 bases. V dropped 4 bases and J dropped 3; count of bases not matched to a gene: 9. CDR3 length equals 16 residues. Per the germline V gene, CDR1 is LGHNA and CDR2 is YSLEER. The DNA for the CDR3 is TGCGCCAGCAGCCCACGACAGGGGGGGCCCGACTATGGCTACACCTTC. It yields the protein CASSPRQGGPDYGYTF.

This chain connects TRBV5-1 to TRBJ2-5; D is possibly TRBD2 (6 bases). Trimming shortened V by 2 bases and J by 0 bases, and 11 bases separated the two germline ends. The CDR3 contains 15 residues. Germline CDR1 reads SGHRS; CDR2 reads YFSETQ. The chain's CDR3 is CASSFGLINQETQYF. CDR3 nucleotides: TGCGCCAGCAGCTTTGGACTAATCAACCAAGAGACCCAGTACTTC.

This clone came up a few times. The chain recombines TRBV30 with TRBJ1-1; D remains unclear. The CDR3 runs 13 residues. Germline V gives CDR1 GTSNPN, CDR2 SVGIG (reference sequence). Trimming took 7 bases from V and 3 from J, leaving 15 bases between them. CDR3 bases: TGTGCCTTTTACAGAGATCAAGACACTGAAGCTTTCTTT. It codes for CAFYRDQDTEAFF.

The chain joins TRBV10-3 to TRBJ1-1; a possible D gene is TRBD1 (6 bases). Germline CDR1 ENHRY, CDR2 SYGVKD. V was clipped by 4 bases and J by 6 bases, with 15 bases between them. The CDR3 length is 14 residues. The CDR3: CAISVAGERAEAFF. The DNA for the CDR3 is TGTGCCATCAGTGTGGCAGGGGAAAGGGCTGAAGCTTTCTTT.